The T cell receptor beta chain described here comes from a study of cytomegalovirus exposure and HLA in healthy donors. Researchers ran the PCR with 60 Vbeta and 13 Jbeta primers. Sequencing used immunoSEQ multiplex PCR; TCRdb keeps in-frame clones, though not all of them. The sample holds roughly 130,000 clones, 70% to 80% seen once. Germline V gene lookup returns CDR1 MNHEY and CDR2 SMNVEV (reference sequence). This CDR3 is built from 14 residues. With 6 bases clipped from V and 6 bases from J, the junction kept 6 bases outside the gene matches. The study's findings and limits: Versus the approximately 720-donor mean, an Asian-associated ancestry cluster reportedly showed fewer N-insertions in a later analysis. Earlier analysis yielded a pattern in which most TCR beta V segments were productive about 90% or about 30% of the time. The authors judged a highly shared variant cluster likely a sequencing artifact. Later on, an analysis tied around 17,000 TCR beta sequences to HLA alleles at 0.05 false discovery rate.

As for this clone: Its antigen is undetermined.

This clonotype was sampled from a young man in good health and CMV-seronegative. Sequencing was performed on PBMCs. The chain employs TRBV27 and TRBJ1-5; 9 bases match TRBD1. The CDR3 sequence is CASSPGQGFQPQHF. For the CDR3, the DNA is TGTGCCAGCAGCCCGGGACAGGGCTTTCAGCCCCAGCATTTT.